The entry below describes one T cell receptor (beta chain). This receptor's antigen is unknown. Nothing much larger sits one base from this clone, and base qualities are not available. To prepare the library, RT-PCR was applied. Data came from an Illumina HiSeq 2500. TCRdb applied fastp at Q25 and MiXCR to the public reads, then kept only in-frame beta chains. Merged by CDR3 protein, the rows form single entries marked with the most common genes and DNA. The table for this sample lists 530,000 or so distinct CDR3 sequences; about 14% of them were counted only once. Of the sample, roughly 10% is held by the ten largest clones. This sample was taken from a study of response to subunit inactivated influenza vaccine (dated by TCRdb to 2017 to 2018). Broadly, across the study: Deep quantitative profiling of the T cell receptor repertoire was used in the study to follow responses to a trivalent subunit inactivated influenza vaccine. Points the paper makes about the study in general: It was suggested by the authors that each seasonal influenza vaccination may recruit only a limited number of new T cells.

CDR1 and CDR2 were assigned from the germline V gene (reference sequence) as MNHEY and SMNVEV. The germline ends are 10 bases apart after V is trimmed by 0 bases and J by 5 bases. The CDR3 numbers 14 residues from cysteine through phenylalanine. Only the CDR3 DNA is retained, 42 bases long and in frame from the first base. The material sequenced was PBMCs from blood, taken roughly 12 days after vaccination. This clonotype originated in a man in his forties or fifties who received an inactivated influenza vaccine. Donor details come from another sample of the same person, matched by shared clones. The sequence joins TRBV27 to TRBJ2-5; a confident D gene designation cannot be given. DNA sequence: TGTGCCAGCAGTTTATCGTTTATACACGAGACCCAGTACTTC. Translated, this gives CASSLSFIHETQYF.